The subject of this entry is one TCR beta chain. Its cognate antigen is unknown. The germline V gene encodes CDR1 LNHDA and CDR2 SQIVND (reference sequence). The CDR3 runs to 16 residues. V lost 9 bases, J lost 3 bases, and 13 bases stayed unmatched. Assay used: immunoSEQ multiplex PCR; TCRdb lists only in-frame clones, some missing. The data show over 85,000 clones, about four fifths seen once. The data stem from a study of T cell responses to AZD1222 COVID-19 vaccine. Study-wide results and caveats: Scientists sampled the repertoires only once the peak T cell response had passed. Of spike-specific TCRs, nearly half reportedly target regions left unmutated in variants.

V gene TRBV19 combines with J gene TRBJ2-2; 7 bases map to TRBD1. This TCR was recovered from an adult in good health. The sample consisted of peripheral blood, taken on day 0 of AZD1222 vaccination. Written as DNA, the CDR3 is TGTGCCAGCAAGAGCGGACAGGACAGGTACACCGGGGAGCTGTTTTTT. Amino acid sequence: CASKSGQDRYTGELFF.